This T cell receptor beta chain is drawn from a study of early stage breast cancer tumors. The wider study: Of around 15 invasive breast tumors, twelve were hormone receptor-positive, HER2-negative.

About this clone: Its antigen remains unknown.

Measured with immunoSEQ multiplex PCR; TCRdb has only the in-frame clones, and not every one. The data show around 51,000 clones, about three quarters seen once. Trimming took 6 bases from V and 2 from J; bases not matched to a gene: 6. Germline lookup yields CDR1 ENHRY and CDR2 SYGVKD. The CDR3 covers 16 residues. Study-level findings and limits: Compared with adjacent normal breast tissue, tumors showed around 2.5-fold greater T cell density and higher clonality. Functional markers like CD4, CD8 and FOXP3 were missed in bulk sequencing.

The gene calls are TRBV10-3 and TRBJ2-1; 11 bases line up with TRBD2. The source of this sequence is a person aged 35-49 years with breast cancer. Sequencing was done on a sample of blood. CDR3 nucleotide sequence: TGTGCCATCAGCGACCAACTAGCGGGAGCCTACAATGAGCAGTTCTTC. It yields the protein CAISDQLAGAYNEQFF.